One and the same sample provided the 4 T cell receptor beta chains below, sequenced in a study of blood T cell repertoires in COVID-19. Libraries were prepared by immunoSEQ multiplex PCR; TCRdb keeps only in-frame clonotypes and omits some of them. Of hundreds of thousands of clones in the sample, over 85% were seen once. Sequenced material: peripheral blood. All receptors come from a woman in her 30s with COVID-19, enrolled during active disease.

This clone was observed a single time. This chain uses TRBV7-2 with TRBJ2-5; a weak D match, TRBD2 (6 bases). The V gene lost 5 bases and the J gene lost 2 bases, with 15 bases spanning the gap. CDR3 size: 15 residues. Germline lookup yields CDR1 SGHTA and CDR2 FQGNSA. DNA of the CDR3: TGTGCCAGCAGCCCCATGGGGGACTCACAAGAGACCCAGTACTTC. This sequence encodes CASSPMGDSQETQYF.

The rearrangement joins TRBV6-1 to TRBJ2-3; 15 nucleotides align to TRBD2. The V gene end was trimmed by 1 base and the J gene end by 2 bases; junction bases not matched to a gene: 4. The CDR3 spans 18 residues. In germline, CDR1 is MNHNS, CDR2 SASEGT. CDR3 nucleotides: TGTGCCAGCAGTGAAGGGACTAGCGGGGGGGTTCTCACAGATACGCAGTATTTT. This translates into CASSEGTSGGVLTDTQYF.

V is TRBV6-5 and J is TRBJ1-6, with a tentative D call TRBD1 (5 bases). CDR1 and CDR2 (germline): MNHEY, SVGAGI. CDR3 length: 15 residues. V was pared by 7 bases and J by 5 bases, with 15 bases between. The CDR3 reads CASTTFWGDNSPLHF. The CDR3 nucleotides are TGTGCCAGCACCACCTTTTGGGGGGATAATTCACCCCTCCACTTT.

J is TRBJ2-6 and V is TRBV7-8; a weak D match, TRBD2 (5 bases). The CDR3 is 20 residues long. Germline loops: CDR1 SGHVS, CDR2 FQNEAQ. V was shortened by 1 base and J by 0 bases, with 19 bases between the two germline ends. The CDR3 sequence: CASSLVAGGWSSSGANVLTF. The DNA for the CDR3 is TGTGCCAGCAGCTTAGTCGCCGGAGGTTGGTCGAGCTCTGGGGCCAACGTCCTGACTTTC.